This record covers a single TCR beta chain. As yet, its antigen is unknown. The CDR3 consists of 15 residues. V lost 1 base to trimming and J lost 2 bases; unmatched junction nucleotides: 1. Germline lookup yields CDR1 SNHLY and CDR2 FYNNEI. These data belong to a study of a mutant IDH1 vaccine in newly diagnosed glioma. Study-level background: Commencement of vaccination occurred 4-6 weeks following radiotherapy alone, or concurrently with temozolomide cycles. The sex distribution of treated patients was about 60% male and around 40% female, with a mean age of roughly 40 years.

Profiled with immunoSEQ multiplex PCR; TCRdb holds only in-frame clones, not every one. The sample contains tens of thousands of clones, 70% to 90% of which appear only once. Time point reported: week 47, end of study. The vaccine gave 300 ug of a 20-mer mutant IDH1 peptide subcutaneously per dose. The specimen comprised PBMCs, sampled from a glioma patient whose treatment included an IDH1 peptide vaccine. The rearrangement joins TRBV2 to TRBJ2-1, with 8 positions matching TRBD2. This receptor was identified in a man between 40 and 49 years old with glioma. CDR3 DNA: TGTGCCAGCAGTGAAGGCGGGAGGCCCTACAATGAGCAGTTCTTC. Its protein product is CASSEGGRPYNEQFF.